This T cell receptor beta chain originates from a study of blood T cell repertoires in COVID-19. For the study at large: Sites across the United States, Italy and Spain contributed samples from acute and convalescent COVID-19. PBMCs, B-cell-depleted T cells, or T cells provided the cDNA or gDNA that made up the material.

The germline CDR1 and CDR2 sequences are ENHRY and SYGVKD. The CDR3 has 15 residues. The germline V and J ends were trimmed by 4 bases and 0 bases, with 12 bases remaining between them. How the authors handled the data: Estimated nucleated cell counts came from reference gene primer amplification. TCRdb's table, derived via immunoSEQ multiplex PCR, lists solely in-frame clones and lacks some. V, J and clone size were drawn from that table, and D and trimming were deduced from the DNA. The sample lists approximately 350,000 clones; 70% to 90% were seen once. This TCR derives from a man aged 40-49 years with acute or convalescent COVID-19. The sequencing input was peripheral blood. The V and J genes are TRBV10-3 and TRBJ1-2; no clear D. The CDR3 here is CAISVAANPNYGYTF. For the CDR3, the DNA is TGTGCCATCAGTGTTGCGGCAAACCCTAACTATGGCTACACCTTC.